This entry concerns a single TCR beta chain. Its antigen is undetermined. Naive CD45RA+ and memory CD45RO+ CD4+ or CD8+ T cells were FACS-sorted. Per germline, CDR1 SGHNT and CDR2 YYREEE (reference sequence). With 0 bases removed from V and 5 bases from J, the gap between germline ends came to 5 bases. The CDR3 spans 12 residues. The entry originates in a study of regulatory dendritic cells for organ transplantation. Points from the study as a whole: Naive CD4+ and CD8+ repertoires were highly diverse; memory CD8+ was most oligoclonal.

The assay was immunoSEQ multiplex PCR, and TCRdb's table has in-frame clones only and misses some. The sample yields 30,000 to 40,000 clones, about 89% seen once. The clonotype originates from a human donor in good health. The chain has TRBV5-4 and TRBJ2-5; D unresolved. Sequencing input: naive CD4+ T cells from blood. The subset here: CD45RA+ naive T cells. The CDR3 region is CASSLDVETQYF. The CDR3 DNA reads TGTGCCAGCAGCTTGGACGTGGAGACCCAGTACTTC. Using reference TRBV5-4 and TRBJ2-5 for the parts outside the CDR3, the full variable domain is ETGVTQSPTHLIKTRGQQVTLRCSSQSGHNTVSWYQQALGQGPQFIFQYYREEENGRGNFPPRFSGLQFPNYSSELNVNALELDDSALYLCASSLDVETQYFGPGTRLLVL.